The sequence of this T cell receptor beta chain was determined in a study of CD8+ T cells in alopecia areata. Regarding this clone: Its antigen remains unidentified.

Reverse transcribed after extraction, RNA yielded cDNA as the sequencing template. Some clones are missing from TCRdb's copy, which holds only in-frame ones; the method was immunoSEQ multiplex PCR. Of 110,000 or so clones listed, 55% to 70% are singletons. General study points: Besides other cells, scalp samples also yield sequences of resident alphabeta T cells from normal skin.

PBMCs, the starting material, were the source of sorted CD4+ and CD8+ T cells. From germline, CDR1 is GTSNPN and CDR2 SVGIG (reference sequence). V lost 6 bases and J lost 6, with 11 bases in between. The CDR3 is 11 amino acids. This receptor was identified in a human donor in good health. The sequencing sample was made of CD4+ T cells sorted from blood. The chain joins TRBV30 to TRBJ1-2, with D possibly TRBD1 on 5 matching bases. Here the CDR3 reads CACSGGNGYTF. The CDR3, as DNA: TGTGCCTGTTCGGGGGGAAATGGCTACACCTTC.